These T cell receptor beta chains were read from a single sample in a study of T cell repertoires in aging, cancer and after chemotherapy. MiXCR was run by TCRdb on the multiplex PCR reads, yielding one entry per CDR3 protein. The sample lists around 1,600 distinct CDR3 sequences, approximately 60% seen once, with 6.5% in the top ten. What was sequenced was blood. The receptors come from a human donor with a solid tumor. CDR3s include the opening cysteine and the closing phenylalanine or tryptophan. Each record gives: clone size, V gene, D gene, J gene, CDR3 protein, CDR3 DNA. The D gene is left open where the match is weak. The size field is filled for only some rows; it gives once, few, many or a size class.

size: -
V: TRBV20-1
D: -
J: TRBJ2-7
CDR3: CSAHLRDSGNEQYF
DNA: TGCAGTGCGCACCTCCGGGACTCTGGAAACGAGCAGTACTTC

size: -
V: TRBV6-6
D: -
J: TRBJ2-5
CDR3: CASRASAETQYF
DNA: TGTGCCAGCAGGGCTAGCGCGGAGACCCAGTACTTC

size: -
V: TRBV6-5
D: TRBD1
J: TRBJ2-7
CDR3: CASSRDRAGEQYF
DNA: TGTGCCAGCAGCCGGGACAGGGCGGGGGAGCAGTACTTC

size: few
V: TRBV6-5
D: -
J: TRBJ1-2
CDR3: CASSDTDRRQDGYTF
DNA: TGTGCCAGCAGTGATACGGACCGAAGGCAGGATGGCTACACCTTC

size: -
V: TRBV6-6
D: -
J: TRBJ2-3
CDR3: CASNQRGTSTDTQYF
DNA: TGTGCCAGCAATCAAAGAGGGACTAGCACAGATACGCAGTATTTT

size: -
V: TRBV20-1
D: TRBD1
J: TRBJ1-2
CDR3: CSARWTGGAGGYTF
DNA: TGCAGTGCTAGATGGACAGGGGGCGCGGGGGGCTACACCTTC

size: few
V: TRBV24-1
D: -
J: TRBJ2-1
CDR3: CATSESGTINEQFF
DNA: TGTGCCACCAGTGAGTCCGGGACCATCAATGAGCAGTTCTTC

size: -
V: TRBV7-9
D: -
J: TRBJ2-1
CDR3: CASSTGLSGEQFF
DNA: TGTGCCAGCAGCACCGGACTCTCCGGCGAGCAGTTCTTC

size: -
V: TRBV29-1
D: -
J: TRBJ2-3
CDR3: CSVGGVRGDTQYF
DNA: TGCAGCGTTGGGGGGGTAAGGGGAGATACGCAGTATTTT

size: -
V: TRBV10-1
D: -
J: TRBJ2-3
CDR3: CASSGSWGTQVTDTQYF
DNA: TGCGCCAGCAGTGGTTCATGGGGGACGCAAGTCACAGATACGCAGTATTTT

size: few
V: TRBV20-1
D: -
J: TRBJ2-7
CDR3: CSARQGSYEQYF
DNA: TGCAGTGCTAGACAGGGGAGCTACGAGCAGTACTTC

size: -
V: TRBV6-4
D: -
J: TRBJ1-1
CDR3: CASSESSGNTEAFF
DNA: TGCGCCAGCAGTGAGTCTTCGGGGAACACTGAAGCTTTCTTT

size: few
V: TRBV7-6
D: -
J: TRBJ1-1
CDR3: CASSLVVNTEAFF
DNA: TGTGCCAGCAGCTTAGTAGTGAACACTGAAGCTTTCTTT

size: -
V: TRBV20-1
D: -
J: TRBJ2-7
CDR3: CSASTTGVYYEQYF
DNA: TGCAGTGCATCCACCACAGGAGTTTACTACGAGCAGTACTTC

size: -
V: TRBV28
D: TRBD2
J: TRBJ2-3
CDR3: CASSAPSGRNFDTQYF
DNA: TGTGCCAGCAGCGCACCTAGCGGGAGGAATTTTGATACGCAGTATTTT

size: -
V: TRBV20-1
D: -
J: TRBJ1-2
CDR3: CSASFLRDLNYGYTF
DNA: TGCAGTGCTAGTTTTCTCAGGGACCTCAACTATGGCTACACCTTC

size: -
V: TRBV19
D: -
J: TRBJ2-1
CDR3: CASSIWGVNEQFF
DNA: TGTGCCAGTAGTATATGGGGAGTGAATGAGCAGTTCTTC

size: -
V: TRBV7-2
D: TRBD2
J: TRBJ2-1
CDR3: CASSPRGGSYNEQFF
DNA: TGTGCCAGCAGCCCACGTGGCGGGAGCTACAATGAGCAGTTCTTC

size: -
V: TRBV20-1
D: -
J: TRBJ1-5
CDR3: CSAPRGGRDQPQHF
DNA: TGCAGTGCCCCCCGGGGAGGTAGGGATCAGCCCCAGCATTTT

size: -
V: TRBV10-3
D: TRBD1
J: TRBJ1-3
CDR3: CAIKTTGAGNTIYF
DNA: TGTGCCATCAAGACGACAGGGGCTGGAAACACCATATATTTT

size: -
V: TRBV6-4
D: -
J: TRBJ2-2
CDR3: CASSDRDTGELFF
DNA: TGTGCCAGCAGTGACAGGGACACCGGGGAGCTGTTTTTT

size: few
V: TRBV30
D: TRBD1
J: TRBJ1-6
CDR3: CAWEPGQGGSPLHF
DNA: TGTGCCTGGGAACCTGGACAGGGTGGTTCACCCCTCCACTTT

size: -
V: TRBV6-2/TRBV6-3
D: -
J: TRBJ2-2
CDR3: CASSYRDTGELFF
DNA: TGTGCCAGCAGTTACCGGGACACCGGGGAGCTGTTTTTT

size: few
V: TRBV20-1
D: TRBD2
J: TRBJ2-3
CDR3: CSAEEDSGSSYF
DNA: TGCAGTGCCGAAGAAGATAGCGGGAGTTCGTATTTT

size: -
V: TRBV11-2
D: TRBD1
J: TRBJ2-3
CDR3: CASSLEWGQGSTDTQYF
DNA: TGTGCCAGCAGCTTAGAGTGGGGACAGGGTAGCACAGATACGCAGTATTTT

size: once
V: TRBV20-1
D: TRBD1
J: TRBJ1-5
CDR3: CSATRTGPSNQPQHF
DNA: TGCAGTGCTACAAGGACAGGTCCGAGCAATCAGCCCCAGCATTTT

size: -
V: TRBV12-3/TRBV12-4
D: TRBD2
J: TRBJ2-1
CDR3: CASSRSGANDEQFF
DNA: TGTGCCAGCAGTCGTAGCGGGGCGAACGATGAGCAGTTCTTC

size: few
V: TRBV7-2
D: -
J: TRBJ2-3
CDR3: CASSQGPDGYTQYF
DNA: TGTGCCAGCAGCCAGGGACCCGACGGATATACGCAGTATTTT

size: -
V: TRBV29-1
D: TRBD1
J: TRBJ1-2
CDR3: CSGRQGAPNYGYTF
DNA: TGCAGCGGGAGACAGGGGGCGCCGAACTATGGCTACACCTTC